This T cell receptor (beta chain) came from a study of T cells in Graves' hyperthyroidism and ophthalmopathy. Study results and limitations: Ophthalmopathy was model-predicted a median around seven months pre-onset. In simple terms, a model built on 13 V-J features told ophthalmopathy apart from stable hyperthyroidism.

Germline values: CDR1 MDHEN, CDR2 SYDVKM. There are 18 residues in the CDR3. V was clipped by 4 bases and J by 2 bases; unmatched bases: 12. The source of the PBMCs was less than 12 ml of fresh peripheral blood. At least ten counts were recorded for this clonotype. Its antigen is unknown. Amplified TCR beta CDR3 regions came from RNA transcripts. TCR CDR3 regions were first amplified by RT-PCR with HTBI primers. TCRdb reprocessed the multiplex PCR reads via MiXCR and lists one record per CDR3 protein. The data hold 250,000 to 350,000 distinct CDR3 sequences, with approximately 16% observed a single time.

Sequenced: blood. The chain has TRBV28 and TRBJ2-4; TRBD1 matches 9 bases. The TCR originated in a man between 25 and 39 years old with Graves' hyperthyroidism. CDR3 in DNA: TGTGCCAGCAGTTCGTTCTCCGGGACAGGGTGGACCAAAAACATTCAGTACTTC. Protein: CASSSFSGTGWTKNIQYF. The full variable domain, in which reference TRBV28 and TRBJ2-4 provide the parts outside the CDR3, is DVKVTQSSRYLVKRTGEKVFLECVQDMDHENMFWYRQDPGLGLRLIYFSYDVKMKEKGDIPEGYSVSREKKERFSLILESASTNQTSMYLCASSSFSGTGWTKNIQYFGAGTRLSVL.